The 26 T cell receptor beta chains below come from one sample, sequenced in a study of blood T cell repertoires in COVID-19. Method: immunoSEQ multiplex PCR; TCRdb's copy keeps in-frame clones and lacks some. The table lists around 130,000 clones, about four fifths of them singletons, with about 8.1% in the top ten. The sample was peripheral blood. The receptor source for this set is a young man with COVID-19, enrolled during active disease.

The chain joins TRBV5-8 to TRBJ1-2; 8 bases agree with TRBD1. CDR3 length equals 14 residues. Germline-derived CDR1 and CDR2 are SGHTS and YDEGEE. J gave up 5 bases and V 4 bases, and 7 bases lay outside the gene matches. The CDR3 sequence is CASSLGQGEYGYTF. The CDR3, as DNA: TGTGCCAGCAGCCTCGGACAGGGAGAATATGGCTACACCTTC.

The table lists this clone with a count of one. This chain joins TRBV6-1 and TRBJ1-5, with 9 positions matching TRBD1. The J segment lost 3 bases and the V segment lost 4 bases, leaving 7 bases of the junction unmatched. CDR1 and CDR2 from the germline V gene are MNHNS and SASEGT. This CDR3 region has 16 residues. The CDR3 coding sequence is TGTGCCAGCAGTGCCACCGGGACAGGGCCCAATCAGCCCCAGCATTTT. Translation gives CASSATGTGPNQPQHF.

The count of this clone is one. The chain links TRBV15 to TRBJ1-6; 7 bases fit TRBD1. CDR1 is LNHNV, CDR2 YYDKDF, per germline (reference sequence). V trimming: 6 bases; J trimming: 7 bases; junction bases outside the gene matches: 6. The CDR3 sequence is 14 residues long. The CDR3 bases are TGTGCCACCAGTCCATCAGGGGGGAATTCACCCCTCCACTTT. It codes for CATSPSGGNSPLHF. The full variable domain, its missing parts supplied by reference TRBV15 and TRBJ1-6, is DAMVIQNPRYQVTQFGKPVTLSCSQTLNHNVMYWYQQKSSQAPKLLFHYYDKDFNNEADTPDNFQSRRPNTSFCFLDIRSPGLGDTAMYLCATSPSGGNSPLHFGNGTRLTVT.

This clone was found once. The rearrangement links TRBV7-6 to TRBJ2-3; 12 bases are shared with TRBD2. Germline assignment: CDR1 SGHVS and CDR2 FNYEAQ. Trimming at V came to 3 bases and at J to 4 bases, leaving 11 bases not matched to a gene. This CDR3 contains 18 residues. The CDR3 is CASSFTGTSGRNADTQYF. CDR3 DNA: TGTGCCAGCAGCTTTACCGGTACTAGCGGGAGGAACGCAGATACGCAGTATTTT.

The V call is TRBV11-2, the J call TRBJ2-7; 9 nucleotides match TRBD2. The CDR3 is made up of 15 amino acids. Germline lookup yields CDR1 SGHAT and CDR2 FQNNGV. The V gene end was trimmed by 6 bases and the J gene end by 6 bases; junction bases not matched to a gene: 12. The CDR3 loop reads CASSPLKGLAGEQYF. CDR3 nucleotide sequence: TGTGCCAGCAGTCCCTTAAAGGGACTAGCTGGCGAGCAGTACTTC.

J is TRBJ1-3 and V is TRBV19, with D perhaps TRBD1 (5 bases). This CDR3 is 12 amino acids long. Per the germline V gene, CDR1 is LNHDA and CDR2 is SQIVND (reference sequence). V was trimmed by 10 bases and J by 1 base, leaving 8 bases between them. DNA of the CDR3: TGTGCCACCAGACAGTCTGGAAACACCATATATTTT. Its protein product is CATRQSGNTIYF.

To note about this clone: At one boundary the junction diverges from the germline segment, which might be a read error. The rearrangement uses TRBV19 and TRBJ1-5; D uncertain. The CDR3 spans 13 residues. CDR1 is LNHDA and CDR2 is SQIVND in the germline V gene (reference sequence). The CDR3 sequence: CASSAVSNQPQHF. The CDR3 DNA reads TGTGCCAGTAGTGCGGTTAGCAATCAGCCTCAGCATTTT.

This rearrangement joins TRBV27 to TRBJ2-7; 8 bases are shared with TRBD1. The CDR3 contains 9 residues. The germline V gene encodes CDR1 MNHEY and CDR2 SMNVEV (reference sequence). The CDR3 region is CASSSTGVV. In DNA form, the CDR3 reads TGTGCCAGCAGTTCGACAGGGGTAGTC.

Comments on this clone: Other DNA sequences from this sample encode an identical CDR3 as well. The chain has TRBV6-5 and TRBJ1-5; D is uncertain. This CDR3 has 14 residues. Germline loops: CDR1 MNHEY, CDR2 SVGAGI. The V end was cut by 0 bases, the J end by 2 bases, with 5 bases between. The CDR3 coding sequence is TGTGCCAGCAGTTACTCTTCAGGCAATCAGCCCCAGCATTTT. Encoded protein: CASSYSSGNQPQHF.

This clone was seen more than once but under ten times. The V gene is TRBV24-1, the J gene TRBJ1-4; a possible D gene is TRBD1 (6 bases). V was pared by 4 bases and J by 7 bases, with 15 bases between. The CDR3 consists of 15 residues. Germline V lookup: CDR1 KGHDR, CDR2 SFDVKD. CDR3: CATSDKTGRGEKLFF. CDR3 DNA: TGTGCCACCAGTGACAAGACAGGAAGGGGTGAAAAACTGTTTTTT.

The chain links TRBV24-1 to TRBJ2-1, with 7 bases matching TRBD1. V trimming: 7 bases; J trimming: 3 bases; junction bases outside the gene matches: 8. There are 15 residues in the CDR3. The germline gives CDR1 KGHDR, CDR2 SFDVKD. The CDR3 DNA sequence: TGTGCCACCAGCCACCGGGACAGCATCTACAATGAGCAGTTCTTC. It specifies CATSHRDSIYNEQFF.

The rearrangement uses TRBV9 and TRBJ2-5; the match to TRBD1 covers 7 bases. The germline V gene has CDR1 SGDLS and CDR2 YYNGEE. Trimming took 4 bases from V and 1 from J; bases not matched to a gene: 7. This CDR3 has 15 amino acids. The DNA for the CDR3 is TGTGCCAGCAGCCTTTCGACAGGGCCCCAAGAGACCCAGTACTTC. Translated, it gives CASSLSTGPQETQYF. The variable domain in full, with the rest retrieved from reference TRBV9 and TRBJ2-5, is DSGVTQTPKHLITATGQRVTLRCSPRSGDLSVYWYQQSLDQGLQFLIQYYNGEERAKGNILERFSAQQFPDLHSELNLSSLELGDSALYFCASSLSTGPQETQYFGPGTRLLVL.

This clone was observed a single time. The gene calls are TRBV21-1 and TRBJ1-6; the table gives TRBD1 as D, unverified against the DNA. TRBV21-1 is a pseudogene segment. The CDR3 contains 14 residues. The CDR3 is CASRSTGGVSPLHF. The CDR3 region has the DNA TGTGCCAGCAGATCGACAGGGGGAGTTTCACCCCTCCACTTT.

V usage is TRBV19 and J usage is TRBJ1-1, with D unresolved. V lost 7 bases to trimming and J lost 3 bases, with 15 bases between them. This CDR3 is 14 amino acids long. The V gene's germline CDR1 is LNHDA and CDR2 SQIVND (reference sequence). The CDR3 region is CASTYGVSYTEAFF. The CDR3 bases are TGTGCCAGTACCTATGGTGTATCCTACACTGAAGCTTTCTTT.

The CDR3 sequence is CARRKRDNNEQFF. The CDR3 DNA is TGTGCCAGGAGGAAGAGGGACAATAATGAGCAGTTCTTC. The V and J genes are TRBV2 and TRBJ2-1, with D possibly matching TRBD1 (6 bases). This CDR3 is 13 amino acids long. V was trimmed by 9 bases and J by 7 bases, leaving 16 bases between them. CDR1 is SNHLY, CDR2 FYNNEI, per germline.

V and J are TRBV27 and TRBJ1-5, with a weak D call TRBD1 (6 bases). Trimming took 8 bases from V and 5 from J, leaving 13 bases between them. Per germline, CDR1 MNHEY and CDR2 SMNVEV (reference sequence). The CDR3 has 13 residues. In DNA form, the CDR3 reads TGTGCCAGCGGGAGGGGGAGAGATCAGCCCCAGCATTTT. It translates to CASGRGRDQPQHF.

This chain links TRBV5-1 with TRBJ2-1; 8 nucleotides match TRBD1. The junction had 11 bases not matched to a gene; V was cut back by 8 bases and J by 4 bases. The CDR3 sequence is 15 residues long. Germline loops: CDR1 SGHRS, CDR2 YFSETQ. This chain's CDR3 is CASYRGQGSYNEQFF. The CDR3 bases are TGCGCCAGTTACCGAGGACAGGGATCGTACAATGAGCAGTTCTTC.

The V gene is TRBV6-4, the J gene TRBJ2-7; D might be TRBD2 (5 bases). The CDR3 runs 14 residues. Looked up from germline, CDR1 is MRHNA and CDR2 is SNTAGT. V was trimmed by 5 bases and J by 5 bases, leaving 16 bases between them. CDR3 nucleotide sequence: TGTGCCAGCAGTACCGAGGCCGGGAACCACGAGCAGTACTTC. The encoded protein is CASSTEAGNHEQYF.

This clone was observed a single time. The gene calls are TRBV4-2 and TRBJ1-4, with D unresolved. The germline V gene encodes CDR1 LGHNA and CDR2 YNFKEQ. CDR3 size: 14 residues. Trimming removed 0 bases from V and 3 bases from J, with 5 bases in between. The CDR3 coding sequence is TGTGCCAGCAGCCAAGATTCGGCTAATGAAAAACTGTTTTTT. It codes for CASSQDSANEKLFF.

This clone was recorded only once. Here the CDR3 reads CASSLTLSPSSGANVLTF. Written as DNA, the CDR3 is TGTGCCAGCAGCTTGACACTTTCCCCTAGCTCTGGGGCCAACGTCCTGACTTTC. The chain employs TRBV5-5 and TRBJ2-6; D unresolved. Germline V gene data show CDR1 as SGHKS and CDR2 as YYEKEE (reference sequence). Deletions cut 1 base from V and 0 bases from J, with 14 bases between. The CDR3 runs to 18 residues.

This chain joins TRBV30 and TRBJ1-1, with 8 bases that match TRBD1. The CDR3 sequence is 11 residues long. With V trimmed by 5 bases and J by 6 bases, 2 bases remained unmatched. Germline assignment: CDR1 GTSNPN and CDR2 SVGIG (reference sequence). CDR3 in amino acids: CAWAGGPEAFF. In nucleotides, the CDR3 is TGTGCCTGGGCAGGGGGCCCTGAAGCTTTCTTT.

This rearrangement joins TRBV7-2 to TRBJ1-6, with D hard to call. Germline loops: CDR1 SGHTA, CDR2 FQGNSA. There are 13 residues in the CDR3. Trimming cost V 6 bases and J 8 bases, with 11 bases left between them. Here the CDR3 reads CASRDGIDSPLHF. In nucleotides, the CDR3 is TGTGCCAGCAGAGACGGGATAGATTCACCCCTCCACTTT.

The chain uses TRBV19 and TRBJ2-2, with TRBD2 matching over 8 bases. Germline CDR1 is LNHDA and CDR2 is SQIVND (reference sequence). CDR3 size: 15 residues. The V segment lost 3 bases and the J segment 2 bases; nucleotides outside the gene matches: 2. The CDR3 sequence is CASSIGRANTGELFF. CDR3 sequence (DNA): TGTGCCAGTAGTATCGGGAGGGCCAACACCGGGGAGCTGTTTTTT.

The chain carries TRBV28 and TRBJ1-2, with 12 positions matching TRBD1. The CDR3 runs to 14 residues. The V and J ends lost 4 bases and 8 bases, in that order; junction bases with no gene match: 5. CDR1 and CDR2 (germline): MDHEN, SYDVKM. This CDR3 reads CASSSGQGAGGYTF. The CDR3 DNA follows: TGTGCCAGCAGTTCGGGACAGGGGGCTGGAGGCTACACCTTC.

CDR3 protein: CASSYSLAGGTEAFF. The CDR3 region has the DNA TGTGCCAGCAGTTACTCCTTGGCAGGGGGCACTGAAGCTTTCTTT. V usage is TRBV6-5 and J usage is TRBJ1-1, with 7 bases that match TRBD1. Germline CDR1 is MNHEY and CDR2 is SVGAGI. V shed 0 bases and J 4 bases; nucleotides not matched to a gene: 5. This CDR3 is built from 15 residues.

V gene TRBV9 combines with J gene TRBJ2-3, with no clear D. Germline assignment: CDR1 SGDLS and CDR2 YYNGEE. The V gene lost 0 bases and the J gene lost 4 bases, with 9 bases spanning the gap. CDR3 length: 14 amino acids. In nucleotides, the CDR3 is TGTGCCAGCAGCGTAGGGTTGTCGGCAGATACGCAGTATTTT. Translated, it gives CASSVGLSADTQYF.